One and the same sample provided the 27 T cell receptor beta chains below, sequenced in a study of monozygotic twins with inflammatory bowel disease. Each CDR3 protein gets one entry in TCRdb, which reprocessed the 5' RACE reads and gives no DNA. Its clone listing holds about 210,000 distinct CDR3 sequences. Material: blood. The receptors were sampled from a human donor with ulcerative colitis or Crohn's disease, or a healthy co-twin of an affected twin (not recorded which).

The chain has TRBV5-4 and TRBJ1-3. The CDR3 is 13 amino acids. The germline V gene encodes CDR1 SGHNT and CDR2 YYREEE (reference sequence). CDR3 residues: CASSLRAENTIYF.

The chain joins TRBV5-1 to TRBJ2-7; TCRdb returns TRBD1, unconfirmable since there is no DNA. Germline values: CDR1 SGHRS, CDR2 YFSETQ. The CDR3 loop spans 15 amino acids. The CDR3 loop is CASSSAPGQGYEQYF.

The chain combines TRBV12-3 or TRBV12-4 with TRBJ2-3. CDR3 length: 15 residues. This chain's CDR3 is CASSWSRMVADTQYF.

The V gene is TRBV3-1, the J gene TRBJ2-1; TCRdb's assignment of TRBD2 cannot be checked, as there is no DNA. The CDR3 is made up of 16 amino acids. CDR1 and CDR2 (germline): LGHDT, YNNKEL (reference sequence). The CDR3 loop is CASSQASTSGGEEQFF.

Here the CDR3 reads CASSLGTGGYNEQFF. This chain joins TRBV5-1 and TRBJ2-1; TCRdb designates TRBD1, a call that cannot be tested without DNA. The CDR3 extends over 15 amino acids. Germline V CDR1 and CDR2: SGHRS, YFSETQ. Looking up the rest from reference TRBV5-1 and TRBJ2-1 gives the full variable domain: KAGVTQTPRYLIKTRGQQVTLSCSPISGHRSVSWYQQTPGQGLQFLFEYFSETQRNKGNFPGRFSGRQFSNSRSEMNVSTLELGDSALYLCASSLGTGGYNEQFFGPGTRLTVL.

J is TRBJ2-2 and V is TRBV6-5; without DNA, the TCRdb call of TRBD1 cannot be checked. The CDR3 consists of 13 residues. Germline V lookup: CDR1 MNHEY, CDR2 SVGAGI. The CDR3 loop reads CASRRTGTGELFF.

The V call is TRBV7-2, the J call TRBJ1-2. The germline V gene encodes CDR1 SGHTA and CDR2 FQGNSA. The CDR3 length is 13 residues. CDR3 in amino acids: CASSLTAAGGYTF.

The rearrangement joins TRBV5-8 to TRBJ1-1. Germline V gene lookup returns CDR1 SGHTS and CDR2 YDEGEE. The CDR3 extends over 13 amino acids. CDR3 loop: CASSMGRNTEAFF.

This chain uses TRBV2 with TRBJ2-7; lacking DNA, the TRBD2 call made by TCRdb goes unchecked. The germline gives CDR1 SNHLY, CDR2 FYNNEI. The CDR3 spans 13 residues. CDR3 loop: CASSLWTSEEQYF.

The CDR3: CASSFHRDREPTATDTQYF. The chain joins TRBV6-5 to TRBJ2-3; TCRdb selects TRBD1, and the lack of DNA leaves this call unchecked. This CDR3 is 19 amino acids long. Germline CDR1 is MNHEY and CDR2 is SVGAGI.

The J gene is TRBJ1-1, the V gene TRBV29-1; the D call from TCRdb, TRBD1, cannot be confirmed without DNA. The germline V gene encodes CDR1 SQVTM and CDR2 ANQGSEA. The CDR3 loop spans 12 amino acids. The CDR3 reads CGGDAMNTEAFF.

This chain links TRBV7-8 with TRBJ1-1. Germline CDR1 reads SGHVS; CDR2 reads FQNEAQ. CDR3 size: 15 residues. This chain's CDR3 is CASSLARRKNTEAFF.

The J gene is TRBJ1-5, the V gene TRBV5-5; absent DNA, TCRdb's TRBD1 call cannot be checked. The CDR3 consists of 15 residues. CDR1 SGHKS and CDR2 YYEKEE come from the germline V gene (reference sequence). The CDR3 loop reads CASSLDALAYQPQHF.

The chain recombines TRBV3-1 with TRBJ1-5. CDR3 size: 13 residues. Germline V gene data show CDR1 as LGHDT and CDR2 as YNNKEL (reference sequence). This CDR3 reads CASSQEVGYAQHF.

The rearrangement joins TRBV18 to TRBJ2-1. CDR1 KGHSH and CDR2 LQKENI come from the germline V gene. The CDR3 loop spans 14 amino acids. The CDR3 loop reads CASSSAGAYNEQFF.

The chain is built from TRBV24-1 and TRBJ2-5. This CDR3 is 13 amino acids long. The V gene's germline CDR1 is KGHDR and CDR2 SFDVKD. The CDR3 loop is CATSDPPMETQYF.

CDR3 sequence: CSVGGTYEQYF. The rearrangement uses TRBV29-1 and TRBJ2-7. The CDR3 is 11 amino acids. Germline V gene lookup returns CDR1 SQVTM and CDR2 ANQGSEA.

The chain has TRBV11-2 and TRBJ2-3; TCRdb names TRBD2, which stays unverified in the absence of DNA. In germline, CDR1 is SGHAT, CDR2 FQNNGV. CDR3 size: 17 residues. CDR3 residues: CASSPRTSGRTTDTQYF.

The chain carries TRBV25-1 and TRBJ2-3; there is no DNA to check the TCRdb D call of TRBD1. The length of the CDR3 is 18 residues. CDR1 is MGHDK and CDR2 is SYGVNS in the germline V gene. CDR3 sequence reads: CASPTPGTDTYGGDTQYF.

V usage is TRBV11-2 and J usage is TRBJ2-1; TCRdb's D call, TRBD2, is unchecked because there is no DNA. This CDR3 has 11 residues. CDR1 and CDR2 from the germline V gene are SGHAT and FQNNGV. The CDR3 here is CASSLGGVQFF.

CDR3 protein: CASTLRASGTGELFF. The chain links TRBV9 to TRBJ2-2; TCRdb names TRBD2, which stays unverified in the absence of DNA. CDR3 length equals 15 residues. CDR1 and CDR2 (germline): SGDLS, YYNGEE.

V usage is TRBV6-6 and J usage is TRBJ2-1; TCRdb reports TRBD1, a call that lacks DNA to check it against. CDR1 and CDR2 from the germline V gene are MNHNY and SVGAGI (reference sequence). The CDR3 is 13 amino acids. This CDR3 reads CASSYTGGDEQFF.

J is TRBJ2-2 and V is TRBV5-1; with no DNA, the TCRdb D assignment of TRBD1 cannot be verified. This CDR3 has 14 residues. Germline V gene data show CDR1 as SGHRS and CDR2 as YFSETQ. CDR3 loop: CASSFTGYTGELFF. Full variable domain (rest looked up from reference TRBV5-1 and TRBJ2-2): KAGVTQTPRYLIKTRGQQVTLSCSPISGHRSVSWYQQTPGQGLQFLFEYFSETQRNKGNFPGRFSGRQFSNSRSEMNVSTLELGDSALYLCASSFTGYTGELFFGEGSRLTVL.

V and J are TRBV5-1 and TRBJ2-1; without DNA, the TCRdb call of TRBD2 cannot be checked. Per the germline V gene, CDR1 is SGHRS and CDR2 is YFSETQ. The CDR3 is 13 amino acids. CDR3 region: CASSFGLAGMKFF.

This chain connects TRBV12-3 or TRBV12-4 to TRBJ2-3; TCRdb calls TRBD1, which cannot be checked without DNA. The CDR3 has 13 amino acids. The CDR3 protein is CASSTTGSDTQYF.

This sequence joins TRBV7-2 and TRBJ2-5; the D call from TCRdb, TRBD2, cannot be confirmed without DNA. This CDR3 contains 16 residues. Germline CDR1 SGHTA, CDR2 FQGNSA. CDR3 sequence: CASSLALGPAWETQYF.

The chain's CDR3 is CASSQDHPGNGQPQHF. V is TRBV4-1 and J is TRBJ1-5; no DNA is available, so the TRBD1 call from TCRdb remains unchecked. CDR1 is MGHRA, CDR2 YSYEKL, per germline. This CDR3 comprises 16 residues.